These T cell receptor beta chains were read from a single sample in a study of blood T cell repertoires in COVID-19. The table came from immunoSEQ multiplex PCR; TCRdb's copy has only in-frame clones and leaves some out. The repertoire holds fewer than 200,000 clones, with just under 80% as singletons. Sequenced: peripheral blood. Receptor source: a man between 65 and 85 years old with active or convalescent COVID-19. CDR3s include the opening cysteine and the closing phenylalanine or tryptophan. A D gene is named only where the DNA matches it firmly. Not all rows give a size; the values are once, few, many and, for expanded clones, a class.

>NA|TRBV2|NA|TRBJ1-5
CASGSQSNQPQHF
TGTGCCAGCGGTTCACAGAGCAATCAGCCCCAGCATTTT
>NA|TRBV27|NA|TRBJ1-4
CASSLKTGGGEKLFF
TGTGCCAGCAGTCTAAAGACCGGCGGTGGGGAAAAACTGTTTTTT
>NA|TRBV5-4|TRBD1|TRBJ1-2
CASSTGQGHLNYGYTF
TGTGCCAGCAGCACCGGACAGGGCCACCTTAACTATGGCTACACCTTC
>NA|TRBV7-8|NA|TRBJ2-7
CASSLGLGLQTYEQYF
TGTGCCAGCAGCCTAGGGTTAGGACTCCAAACCTACGAGCAGTACTTC
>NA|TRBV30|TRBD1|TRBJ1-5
CAWDRQGVYQPQHF
TGTGCCTGGGATAGACAGGGGGTGTATCAGCCCCAGCATTTT
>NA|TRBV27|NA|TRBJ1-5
CASSLRLSNQPQHF
TGTGCCAGCAGCTTACGGTTGAGCAATCAGCCCCAGCATTTT
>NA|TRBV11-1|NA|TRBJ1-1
CASSLTVNTEAFF
TGTGCCAGCAGCTTAACGGTTAACACTGAAGCTTTCTTT
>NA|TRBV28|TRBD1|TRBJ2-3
CASSLHTGTGYTDTQYF
TGTGCCAGCAGTTTGCATACGGGGACAGGATACACAGATACGCAGTATTTT
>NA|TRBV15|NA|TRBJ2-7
CATSRPGTPYEQYF
TGTGCCACCAGCAGACCGGGAACTCCCTACGAGCAGTACTTC
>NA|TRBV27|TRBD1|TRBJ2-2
CASRGRTGLYGELFF
TGTGCCAGCAGGGGAAGGACAGGGTTGTACGGGGAGCTGTTTTTT
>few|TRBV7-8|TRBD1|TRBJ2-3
CASNERDRDTDTQYF
TGTGCCAGCAACGAGCGGGACAGGGACACAGATACGCAGTATTTT
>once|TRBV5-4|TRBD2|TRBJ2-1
CASSFNTGGDEQFF
TGTGCCAGCAGCTTCAACACGGGGGGGGACGAGCAGTTCTTC
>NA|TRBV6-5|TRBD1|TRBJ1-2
CASRGTGGNYGYTF
TGTGCCAGCAGGGGGACAGGGGGCAACTATGGCTACACCTTC
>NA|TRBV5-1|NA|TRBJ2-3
CASSLSPGGTDTQYF
TGCGCCAGCAGCTTGAGTCCAGGCGGCACAGATACGCAGTATTTT
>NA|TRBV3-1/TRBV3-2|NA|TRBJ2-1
CASRGLDNEQFF
TGTGCCAGCAGGGGGCTCGACAATGAGCAGTTCTTC
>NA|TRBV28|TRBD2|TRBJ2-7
CASSLPGLAGIHEQYF
TGTGCCAGCAGTTTACCGGGACTAGCGGGAATACACGAGCAGTACTTC
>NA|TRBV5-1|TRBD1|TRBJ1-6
CASRTQGEDSPLHF
TGCGCCAGCAGGACACAGGGGGAGGATTCACCCCTCCACTTT
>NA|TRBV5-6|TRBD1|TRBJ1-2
CASSPTGTGLGGYTF
TGTGCCAGCAGTCCGACTGGGACAGGGTTGGGTGGCTACACCTTC
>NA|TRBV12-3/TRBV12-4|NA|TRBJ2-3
CASSLTDTQYF
TGTGCCAGCAGCCTGACAGATACGCAGTATTTT
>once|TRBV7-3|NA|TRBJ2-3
CASSPGQPSTDTQYF
TGTGCCAGCAGCCCGGGACAACCTAGCACAGATACGCAGTATTTT
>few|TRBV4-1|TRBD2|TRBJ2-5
CASSQGTSGETQYF
TGCGCCAGCAGCCAAGGCACTAGCGGGGAGACCCAGTACTTC
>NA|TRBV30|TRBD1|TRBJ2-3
CAWSQGAPPYF
TGTGCCTGGTCACAGGGGGCGCCCCCGTATTTT